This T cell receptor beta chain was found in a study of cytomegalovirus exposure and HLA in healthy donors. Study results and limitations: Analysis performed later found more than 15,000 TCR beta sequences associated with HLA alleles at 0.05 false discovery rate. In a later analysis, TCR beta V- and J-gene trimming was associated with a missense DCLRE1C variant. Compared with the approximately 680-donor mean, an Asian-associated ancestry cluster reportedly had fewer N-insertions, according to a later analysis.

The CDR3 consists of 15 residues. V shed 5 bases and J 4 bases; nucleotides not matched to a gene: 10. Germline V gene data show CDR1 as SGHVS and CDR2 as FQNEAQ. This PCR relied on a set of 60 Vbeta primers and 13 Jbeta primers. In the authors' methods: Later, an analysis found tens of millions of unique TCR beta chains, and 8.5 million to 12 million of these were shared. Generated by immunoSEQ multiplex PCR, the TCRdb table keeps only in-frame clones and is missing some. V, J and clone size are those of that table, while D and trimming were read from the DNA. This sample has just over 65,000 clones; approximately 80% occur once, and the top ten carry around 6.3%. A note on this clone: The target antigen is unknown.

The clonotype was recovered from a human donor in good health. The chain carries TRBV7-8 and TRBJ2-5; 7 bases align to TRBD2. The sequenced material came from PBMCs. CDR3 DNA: TGTGCCAGCAGCGCGAGTGGGGGGGAGGCAGAGACCCAGTACTTC. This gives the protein CASSASGGEAETQYF.